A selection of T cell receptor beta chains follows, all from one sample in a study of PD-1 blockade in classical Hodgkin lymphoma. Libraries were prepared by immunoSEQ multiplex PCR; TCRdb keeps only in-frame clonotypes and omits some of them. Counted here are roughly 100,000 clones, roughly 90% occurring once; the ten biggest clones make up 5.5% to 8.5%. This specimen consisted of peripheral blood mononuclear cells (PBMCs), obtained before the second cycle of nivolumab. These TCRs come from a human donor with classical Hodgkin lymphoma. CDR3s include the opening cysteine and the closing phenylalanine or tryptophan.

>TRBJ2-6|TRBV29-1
CSVGGTGLSGANVLTF
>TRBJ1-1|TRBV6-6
CASSYWGSSNTEAFF
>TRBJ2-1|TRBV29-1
CSVEGAGVYNEQFF
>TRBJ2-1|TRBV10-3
CAIRPTRFSYNEQFF
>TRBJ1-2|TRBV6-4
CASSDSSRRYGYTF
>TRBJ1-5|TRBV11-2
CASSLSLDGHQPQHF
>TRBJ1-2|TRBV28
CASSLLVPGGYTF
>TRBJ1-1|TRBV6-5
CASSYSRDRGDTEAFF
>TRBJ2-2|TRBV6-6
CASSTSPLTSVGELFF
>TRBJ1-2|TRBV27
CASSRQDKYGYTF